This T cell receptor beta chain was sequenced in a study of Graves' ophthalmopathy and Graves' hyperthyroidism (dated by TCRdb to the late 2010s). The study in broad terms: Peripheral blood was collected before any treatment was given, at the time of initial diagnosis. To tell Graves' ophthalmopathy apart from Graves' hyperthyroidism, and to predict which patients would progress to ophthalmopathy, the study relied on TCR beta repertoire signatures. In total, around 140 blood samples were TCR-sequenced: some 40 ophthalmopathy, some 72 hyperthyroidism and approximately 17 hyperthyroidism-to-ophthalmopathy patients. To explore V-J signatures that separate ophthalmopathy from hyperthyroidism, a discovery set of about a hundred patients was enrolled, consisting of approximately 45 with ophthalmopathy and some 59 with stable hyperthyroidism. The independent validation cohort included approximately 19 hyperthyroidism patients plus 17 patients who later progressed from hyperthyroidism to ophthalmopathy. T-cell repertoires of thyroid tissue and blood were compared in several hyperthyroidism patients. After sampling, hyperthyroidism patients received methimazole starting at 30 mg daily, and ophthalmopathy patients received high-dose intravenous methylprednisolone. Study-wide findings and limitations: In cross-validation, the 13-signature model distinguished ophthalmopathy from stable hyperthyroidism with approximately 90% sensitivity and about 81% specificity, while in the test set the corresponding values were about 80% and 75%. Most of the expanded thyroid clonotypes with a frequency above 0.001 were also detected in blood, and it was suggested that the thyroid immune response may be reflected by blood repertoires. In validation, the model predicted ophthalmopathy progression with about 71% sensitivity and about 73% specificity; 12 predicted patients were CT-confirmed with GO in a median of 6.5 months. Sample size was not predetermined statistically, and investigators were not blinded to group allocation.

For repertoire sequencing, the TCR beta CDR3 regions were amplified from RNA transcripts. A first-round RT-PCR used HTBI primers with the Qiagen OneStep RT-PCR kit, followed by a second-round multiplex PCR, size selection and purification. The libraries underwent paired-end sequencing with 100 bp reads on an Illumina HiSeq2000. The source study handled its data this way. Reads were processed with SOAPnuke, discarding reads with adapters, uncalled bases, mean Phred below 15, or no exact constant-primer or identifier match. COPE v1.2.5 was used to merge the high-quality paired reads. Unique nucleotide sequences were defined as clonotypes and aligned to IMGT TRB V, D and J references using MiTCR v1.1. The analysis was limited to V-J combinations with a frequency above 0.0001, which together covered around 99% of the repertoires. For each V-J combination, a TCR clonal expansion and chaos score was defined as the ratio of F50 clonal expansion to chaos observed in the TCRdist matrix. Features were reduced by Welch's t-statistics and random forest to 10 to 15 V-J combinations, which fed a naive Bayes classifier. The Morisita-Horn index was used to measure how similar the thyroid and blood repertoires were. The raw public data were reprocessed by TCRdb itself: fastp quality trimming at Q25, MiXCR clonotype calling, in-frame beta chains only. CDR3 protein duplicates are merged, each entry listing the most common genes and DNA. TCRdb's processing, not the study's, gives the V and J calls here. The sample table contains around 340,000 distinct CDR3 sequences; only one count was recorded for 15% to 20% of them. The top ten hold 9% to 15% of the sample.

Including cysteine and phenylalanine, the CDR3 has 15 amino acids. Kept here is only the CDR3 DNA, which spans 45 bases and is read in frame from base 1. The germline V gene (reference sequence) gives CDR1 as DFQATT and CDR2 as SNEGSKA. Relative to germline, V is missing 0 bases and J is missing 8 bases, with 10 bases of the junction outside any gene match. This clonotype was picked up a small number of times. There is no known antigen for this receptor. This may arise from a read error, as a much more abundant clone is one base away. Ophthalmopathy patients had moderately to severely active disease, Clinical Activity Score of at least 3, NOSPECS grade of at least 4, and disease duration under 3 months. Anyone with other autoimmune diseases, uncontrolled infections, pregnancy or lactation was excluded from the study. Clinical symptoms, serum thyroxine, TRAb, thyroid ultrasound and orbital computed tomography formed the basis of the diagnosis. PBMCs were isolated from 7.5 to 10 ml of fresh peripheral blood by Ficoll-Paque density gradient centrifugation. Trizol reagent was used to extract the total RNA, and its quality was then checked on an Agilent 2100 Bioanalyzer.

The receptor comes from an adult man with Graves' ophthalmopathy. Sequenced: peripheral blood. Recombination linked TRBV20-1 to TRBJ1-5; 7 of the junction bases match TRBD1. CDR3 region: CSARDWGQRFEPQHF. The DNA reads as follows: TGCAGTGCTAGAGATTGGGGACAGCGCTTTGAGCCCCAGCATTTT.